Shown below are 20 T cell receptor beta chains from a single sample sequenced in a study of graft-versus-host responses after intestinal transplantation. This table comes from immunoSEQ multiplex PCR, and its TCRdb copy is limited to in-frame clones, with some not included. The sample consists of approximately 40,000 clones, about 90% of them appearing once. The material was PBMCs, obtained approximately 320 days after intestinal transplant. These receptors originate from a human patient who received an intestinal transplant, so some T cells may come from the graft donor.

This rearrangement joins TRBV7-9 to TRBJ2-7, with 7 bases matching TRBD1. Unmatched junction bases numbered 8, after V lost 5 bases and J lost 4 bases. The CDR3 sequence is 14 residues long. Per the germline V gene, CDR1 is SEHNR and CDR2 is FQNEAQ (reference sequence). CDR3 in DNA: TGTGCCAGCAGCCCCCCGACAGGGACGTACGAGCAGTACTTC. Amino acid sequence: CASSPPTGTYEQYF.

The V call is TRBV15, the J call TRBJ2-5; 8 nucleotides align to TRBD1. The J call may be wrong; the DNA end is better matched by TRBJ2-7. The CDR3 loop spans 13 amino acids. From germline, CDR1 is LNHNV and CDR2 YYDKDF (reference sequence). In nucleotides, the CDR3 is TGTGCCACCGCCGGGACAGGAGGAGACGAGCAGTACTTC. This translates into CATAGTGGDEQYF.

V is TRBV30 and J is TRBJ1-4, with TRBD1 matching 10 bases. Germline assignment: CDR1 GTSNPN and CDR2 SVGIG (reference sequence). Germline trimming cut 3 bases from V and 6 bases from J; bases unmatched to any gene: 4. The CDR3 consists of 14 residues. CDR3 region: CAWRFGTGDEKLFF. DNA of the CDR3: TGTGCCTGGAGGTTCGGGACAGGGGATGAAAAACTGTTTTTT.

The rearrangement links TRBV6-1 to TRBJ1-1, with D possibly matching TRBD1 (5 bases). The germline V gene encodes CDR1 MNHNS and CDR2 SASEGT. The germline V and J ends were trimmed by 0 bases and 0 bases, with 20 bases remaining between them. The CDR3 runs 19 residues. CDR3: CASSEAETASGSLNTEAFF. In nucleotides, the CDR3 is TGTGCCAGCAGTGAAGCGGAGACAGCCTCAGGGTCCTTGAACACTGAAGCTTTCTTT.

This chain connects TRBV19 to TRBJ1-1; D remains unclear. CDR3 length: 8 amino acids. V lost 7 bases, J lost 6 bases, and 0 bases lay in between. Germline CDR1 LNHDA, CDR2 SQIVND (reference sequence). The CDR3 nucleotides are TGTGCCAGTACTGAAGCTTTCTTT. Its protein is CASTEAFF.

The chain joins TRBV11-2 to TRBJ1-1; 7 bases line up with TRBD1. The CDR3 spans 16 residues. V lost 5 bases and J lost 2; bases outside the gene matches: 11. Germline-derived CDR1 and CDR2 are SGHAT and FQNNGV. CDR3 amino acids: CASSPSTNRGNTEAFF. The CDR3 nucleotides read TGTGCCAGCAGCCCCTCCACTAACAGGGGTAACACTGAAGCTTTCTTT.

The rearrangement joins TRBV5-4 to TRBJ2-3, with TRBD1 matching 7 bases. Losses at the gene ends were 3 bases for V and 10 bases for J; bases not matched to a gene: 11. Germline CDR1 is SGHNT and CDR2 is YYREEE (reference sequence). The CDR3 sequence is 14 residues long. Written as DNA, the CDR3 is TGTGCCAGCAGCTCGGCTGGACAGGTCAGGGCGCAGTATTTT. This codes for CASSSAGQVRAQYF.

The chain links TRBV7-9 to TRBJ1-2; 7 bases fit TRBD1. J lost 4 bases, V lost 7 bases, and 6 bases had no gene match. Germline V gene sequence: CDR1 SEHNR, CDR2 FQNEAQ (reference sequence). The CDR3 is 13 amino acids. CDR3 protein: CASTVQGGYGYTF. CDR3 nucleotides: TGTGCCAGCACGGTTCAGGGGGGCTATGGCTACACCTTC.

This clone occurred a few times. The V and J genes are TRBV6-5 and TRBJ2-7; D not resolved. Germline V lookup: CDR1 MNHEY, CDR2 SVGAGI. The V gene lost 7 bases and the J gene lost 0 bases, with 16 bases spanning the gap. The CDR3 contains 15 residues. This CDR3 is CASTLRQISSYEQYF. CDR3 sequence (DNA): TGTGCCAGCACCCTGAGACAAATCAGCTCCTACGAGCAGTACTTC.

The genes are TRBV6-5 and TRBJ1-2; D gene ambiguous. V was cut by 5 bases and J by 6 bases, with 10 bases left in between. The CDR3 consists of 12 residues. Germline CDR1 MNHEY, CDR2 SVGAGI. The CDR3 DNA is TGTGCCAGCAGTGAAAAGGACGATGGCTACACCTTC. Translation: CASSEKDDGYTF.

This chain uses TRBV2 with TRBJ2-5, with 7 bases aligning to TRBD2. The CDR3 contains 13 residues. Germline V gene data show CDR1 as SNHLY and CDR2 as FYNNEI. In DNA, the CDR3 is TGTGCTGATAGCCGGGACTATCAAGAGACCCAGTACTTC. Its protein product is CADSRDYQETQYF.

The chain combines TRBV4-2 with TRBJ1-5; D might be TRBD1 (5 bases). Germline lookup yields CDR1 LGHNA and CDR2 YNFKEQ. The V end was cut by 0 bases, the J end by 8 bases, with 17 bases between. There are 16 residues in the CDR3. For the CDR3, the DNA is TGTGCCAGCAGCCAAGATGAGCAGGGTGCGGCCAAGCCCCAGCATTTT. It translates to CASSQDEQGAAKPQHF.

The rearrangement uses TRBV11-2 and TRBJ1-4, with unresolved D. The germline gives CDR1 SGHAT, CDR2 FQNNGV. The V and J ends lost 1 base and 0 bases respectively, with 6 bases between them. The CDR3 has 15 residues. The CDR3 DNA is TGTGCCAGCAGCTTAGGTGGAGCAACTAATGAAAAACTGTTTTTT. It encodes CASSLGGATNEKLFF.

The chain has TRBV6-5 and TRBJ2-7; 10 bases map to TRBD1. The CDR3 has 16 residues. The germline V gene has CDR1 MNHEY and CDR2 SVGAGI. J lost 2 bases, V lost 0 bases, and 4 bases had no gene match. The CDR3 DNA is TGTGCCAGCAGTTACTCGATTGGGACAGGGGCCTACGAGCAGTACTTC. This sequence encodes CASSYSIGTGAYEQYF.

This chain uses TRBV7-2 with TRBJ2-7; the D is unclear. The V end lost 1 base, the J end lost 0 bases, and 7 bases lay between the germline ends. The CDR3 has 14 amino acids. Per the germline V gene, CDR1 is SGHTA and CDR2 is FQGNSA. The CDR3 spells CASSLDRPSYEQYF. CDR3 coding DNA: TGTGCCAGCAGCTTAGACAGACCCTCCTACGAGCAGTACTTC.

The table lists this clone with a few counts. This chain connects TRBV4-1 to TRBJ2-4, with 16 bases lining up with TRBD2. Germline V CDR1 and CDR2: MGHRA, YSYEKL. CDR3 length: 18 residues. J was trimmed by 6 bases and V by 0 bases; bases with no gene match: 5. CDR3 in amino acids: CASSQEGLAGGHRNIQYF. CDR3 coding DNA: TGCGCCAGCAGCCAAGAGGGACTAGCGGGGGGGCACAGAAACATTCAGTACTTC.

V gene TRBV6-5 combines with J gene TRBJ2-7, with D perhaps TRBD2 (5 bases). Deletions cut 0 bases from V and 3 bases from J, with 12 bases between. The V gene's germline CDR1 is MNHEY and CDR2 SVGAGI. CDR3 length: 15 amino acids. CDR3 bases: TGTGCCAGCAGTTACTCCGGGATAGGGAGCTACGAGCAGTACTTC. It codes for CASSYSGIGSYEQYF.

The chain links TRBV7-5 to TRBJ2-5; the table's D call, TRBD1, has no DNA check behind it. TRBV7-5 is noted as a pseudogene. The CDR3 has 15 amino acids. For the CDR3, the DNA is TGTGTCAGAAGCTTAGCCACAGGGGGCCAAGAGACCCAGTACTTC. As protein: CVRSLATGGQETQYF.

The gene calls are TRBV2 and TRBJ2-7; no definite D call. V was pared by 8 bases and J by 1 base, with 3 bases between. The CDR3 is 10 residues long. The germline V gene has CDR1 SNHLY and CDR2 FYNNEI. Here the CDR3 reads CASSSYEQYF. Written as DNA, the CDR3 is TGTGCCAGCTCGTCCTACGAGCAGTACTTC.

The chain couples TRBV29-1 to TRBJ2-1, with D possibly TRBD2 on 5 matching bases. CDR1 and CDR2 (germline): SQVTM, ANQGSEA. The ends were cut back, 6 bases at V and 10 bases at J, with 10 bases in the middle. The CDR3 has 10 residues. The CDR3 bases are TGCAGCGTCAACAGAGGGGAGCAGTTCTTC. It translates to CSVNRGEQFF.